This T cell receptor beta chain was retrieved from a study of technical replicates of blood from four donors. Sequenced by immunoSEQ multiplex PCR; TCRdb stores in-frame clones only, minus some. This table holds over 60,000 clones, around 93% found once. Germline trimming cut 1 base from V and 5 bases from J; bases unmatched to any gene: 5. Germline V gene lookup returns CDR1 SGHTA and CDR2 FQGTGA. There are 15 residues in the CDR3. The TCR was taken from a human donor in good health. Specimen: T cells isolated from PBMCs. J is TRBJ2-3 and V is TRBV7-3; 8 bases map to TRBD2. The CDR3 coding sequence is TGTGCCAGCAGCTTAAGCGGGGGGCGGATAGATACGCAGTATTTT. This codes for CASSLSGGRIDTQYF.